Described below is a single T cell receptor (beta chain) sequence and its context. Its antigen is currently unknown. Using immunoSEQ multiplex PCR, the repertoire was profiled, and TCRdb retains in-frame clones only, with some absent. Among some 49,000 clones, 80% to 85% were seen once, and the ten largest hold roughly 4%. This sample was included in a study of OX40 agonist ivuxolimab in advanced cancers. Findings and limits, study-wide: In CD8+ T cells, expanded clones were on average more numerous than in CD4+.

The germline V gene has CDR1 MDHEN and CDR2 SYDVKM. There are 14 residues in the CDR3. Trimming left V 7 bases short and J 2 bases short, with 14 bases between. This material consisted of CD4+ or CD8+ T cells sorted from blood, taken in a trial of the OX40 agonist ivuxolimab. This clonotype originated in an adult with an advanced solid tumor such as melanoma, head and neck, liver or kidney cancer. The chain uses TRBV28 and TRBJ2-5, with a weak D call TRBD1 (6 bases). For the CDR3, the DNA is TGTGCCAGCACCGGGACATTGCATCAAGAGACCCAGTACTTC. Its protein product is CASTGTLHQETQYF.